These 30 T cell receptor beta chains were all obtained from the same sample, sequenced in a study of T-cell reconstitution after alpha-beta-depleted transplantation in children. Preparing the TCRbeta library involved the use of unique molecular identifiers. TCRdb independently ran MiXCR on the PCR reads; one entry per CDR3 protein. The sample comprises roughly 50,000 distinct CDR3 sequences, 35% to 55% of which are singletons, and 95% to 98% rests with the top ten. This specimen consisted of PBMCs, mostly from graft donor cells, obtained 360 days after TCRalphabeta/CD19-depleted stem cell transplant. All receptors derive from a male patient younger than 18 who had a stem cell transplant for acute lymphoblastic leukemia, so the T cells may come from the graft donor.

The CDR3 region has the DNA TGTGCCAGCAGTGGACCCGGGACAGGACTCTCTGGGGCCAACGTCCTGACTTTC. This gives the protein CASSGPGTGLSGANVLTF. The chain employs TRBV6-1 and TRBJ2-6, with TRBD1 matching 8 bases. The CDR3 length is 18 residues. The J segment lost 0 bases and the V segment lost 4 bases, leaving 8 bases of the junction unmatched. Germline lookup yields CDR1 MNHNS and CDR2 SASEGT.

The chain combines TRBV29-1 with TRBJ1-2; the D is unclear. The V end was cut by 5 bases, the J end by 0 bases, with 7 bases between. The germline CDR1 and CDR2 sequences are SQVTM and ANQGSEA. This CDR3 has 12 residues. As DNA, the CDR3 is TGCAGCGTTCGGGGTGCTAACTATGGCTACACCTTC. Translating it yields CSVRGANYGYTF.

The rearrangement links TRBV28 to TRBJ1-5; D ambiguous. Germline V gene lookup returns CDR1 MDHEN and CDR2 SYDVKM. CDR3 length: 14 amino acids. V was trimmed by 2 bases and J by 6 bases, leaving 11 bases between them. CDR3 region: CASSLHSGVQPQHF. The CDR3 coding sequence is TGTGCCAGCAGTTTACATTCGGGAGTTCAGCCCCAGCATTTT.

The rearrangement joins TRBV7-9 to TRBJ1-3; possible D gene TRBD1, 5 bases. Germline values: CDR1 SEHNR, CDR2 FQNEAQ (reference sequence). Trimming took off 1 base at V and 3 bases at J, with 10 bases between the two ends. The length of the CDR3 is 15 residues. The DNA of the CDR3 is TGTGCCAGCAGCTTAGGCGGGACCGGTGGAAACACCATATATTTT. As protein: CASSLGGTGGNTIYF.

CDR3 DNA: TGTGCCAGCTCACCCCCTCTAGCGGGGGTTAACACCGGGGAGCTGTTTTTT. It translates to CASSPPLAGVNTGELFF. The rearrangement uses TRBV18 and TRBJ2-2; TRBD2 agrees at 10 bases. This CDR3 region has 17 residues. Losses at the gene ends were 3 bases for V and 2 bases for J; bases not matched to a gene: 6. Germline assignment: CDR1 KGHSH and CDR2 LQKENI.

V is TRBV12-5 and J is TRBJ2-3, with D tentatively TRBD1 or TRBD2 (6 bases each). The V end was cut by 0 bases, the J end by 5 bases, with 15 bases between. There are 16 residues in the CDR3. Germline lookup yields CDR1 LGHNT and CDR2 FRNRAP. The CDR3 sequence: CASGLVPRGRQDTQYF. CDR3 in DNA: TGTGCTAGTGGTTTGGTTCCCCGGGGGCGACAAGATACGCAGTATTTT.

This clonotype was seen a handful of times. The chain recombines TRBV5-8 with TRBJ2-2; D ambiguous. CDR3 length equals 14 residues. Trimming pared 4 bases from V and 10 bases from J, leaving 17 bases between. Per germline, CDR1 SGHTS and CDR2 YDEGEE. In DNA, the CDR3 is TGTGCCAGCAGCCCAAGGCCCAGCCGAGTGGAGCTGTTTTTT. It yields the protein CASSPRPSRVELFF.

This chain uses TRBV7-2 with TRBJ2-3, with D unclear. Trimming removed 3 bases at V and 2 bases at J, with 9 bases between. Germline loops: CDR1 SGHTA, CDR2 FQGNSA. This CDR3 region has 14 residues. The CDR3 region is CASSFGRTTDTQYF. DNA of the CDR3: TGTGCCAGCAGCTTTGGCAGGACCACAGATACGCAGTATTTT.

The J gene is TRBJ2-7, the V gene TRBV29-1; 7 bases map to TRBD1. V shed 2 bases, J shed 2 bases, and the junction held 6 bases outside the gene matches. The CDR3 consists of 14 residues. In germline, CDR1 is SQVTM, CDR2 ANQGSEA. The CDR3 sequence is CSVELGTATYEQYF. CDR3 nucleotides: TGCAGCGTTGAATTAGGGACAGCGACCTACGAGCAGTACTTC.

The chain couples TRBV27 to TRBJ1-5, with D possibly being TRBD1 (5 bases). Germline V gene lookup returns CDR1 MNHEY and CDR2 SMNVEV (reference sequence). Trimming removed 4 bases from V and 7 bases from J, with 11 bases in between. The CDR3 runs 13 residues. The chain's CDR3 is CASSWGRAQPQHF. The CDR3 DNA sequence: TGTGCCAGCAGTTGGGGCAGGGCACAGCCCCAGCATTTT.

This clonotype was seen a handful of times. The chain has TRBV20-1 and TRBJ2-7; D is unresolved. The CDR3 totals 11 residues. Trimming took 6 bases from V and 1 from J, leaving 7 bases between them. The V gene's germline CDR1 is DFQATT and CDR2 SNEGSKA (reference sequence). The CDR3 sequence: CSASDSYEQYF. Written as DNA, the CDR3 is TGCAGTGCCTCGGATTCCTACGAGCAGTACTTC.

The rearrangement joins TRBV24-1 to TRBJ2-3; 9 bases match TRBD2. The trim removed 4 bases at V and 4 bases at J, leaving 2 bases unmatched. Germline V gene data show CDR1 as KGHDR and CDR2 as SFDVKD. This CDR3 is 14 amino acids long. The CDR3 bases are TGTGCCACCAGTGACGCGGGAGGGCCAGATACGCAGTATTTT. Translating gives CATSDAGGPDTQYF.

This clonotype occurred a few times. The chain has TRBV29-1 and TRBJ2-1; 7 bases are shared with TRBD1. V dropped 7 bases and J dropped 3; count of bases not matched to a gene: 9. Germline V gene data show CDR1 as SQVTM and CDR2 as ANQGSEA. The CDR3 has 14 amino acids. For the CDR3, the DNA is TGCAGCGCCCCCCGACAGGGAAACTACAATGAGCAGTTCTTC. Amino acid sequence: CSAPRQGNYNEQFF.

In its sample, this clonotype was seen a few times. The chain is built from TRBV24-1 and TRBJ2-5, with D uncertain. Germline assignment: CDR1 KGHDR and CDR2 SFDVKD. This CDR3 contains 13 residues. Trimming took 4 bases from V and 2 from J, leaving 7 bases between them. As DNA, the CDR3 is TGTGCCACCAGTGAAGCTAATCAAGAGACCCAGTACTTC. Translating gives CATSEANQETQYF.

This clonotype was seen only a few times. The J gene is TRBJ2-1, the V gene TRBV7-9; 7 bases match TRBD1. Losses at the gene ends were 5 bases for V and 9 bases for J; bases not matched to a gene: 10. Germline V CDR1 and CDR2: SEHNR, FQNEAQ (reference sequence). The CDR3 consists of 14 residues. CDR3 residues: CASSLPQQGSEQFF. The DNA for the CDR3 is TGTGCCAGCAGCCTACCCCAACAGGGGAGTGAGCAGTTCTTC.

The chain combines TRBV7-2 with TRBJ2-1; possibly TRBD1 for D (6 bases). V shed 5 bases and J shed 4 bases, with 15 bases lying between them. Germline loops: CDR1 SGHTA, CDR2 FQGNSA. The CDR3 extends over 15 amino acids. CDR3: CASSPRPTGYNEQFF. The CDR3, as DNA: TGTGCCAGCAGCCCCCGCCCTACAGGGTACAATGAGCAGTTCTTC. Looking up the rest from reference TRBV7-2 and TRBJ2-1 gives the full variable domain: GAGVSQSPSNKVTEKGKDVELRCDPISGHTALYWYRQSLGQGLEFLIYFQGNSAPDKSGLPSDRFSAERTGGSVSTLTIQRTQQEDSAVYLCASSPRPTGYNEQFFGPGTRLTVL.

This clonotype has just a few counts. This chain links TRBV28 with TRBJ2-1; 10 positions agree with TRBD1. The trim removed 10 bases at V and 5 bases at J, leaving 5 bases unmatched. This CDR3 comprises 13 residues. CDR1 is MDHEN and CDR2 is SYDVKM in the germline V gene. CDR3: CATGTGANNEQFF. CDR3 bases: TGTGCCACCGGGACAGGGGCCAACAATGAGCAGTTCTTC.

This chain connects TRBV7-2 to TRBJ2-3, with 8 bases aligning to TRBD2. The CDR3 is made up of 17 amino acids. Germline V CDR1 and CDR2: SGHTA, FQGNSA. J gave up 1 base and V 2 bases, and 8 bases lay outside the gene matches. In DNA, the CDR3 is TGTGCCAGCAGCTTAAGTCCCAGCGGGAGTCGCACAGATACGCAGTATTTT. Protein product: CASSLSPSGSRTDTQYF.

The sample holds a few counts of this clonotype. CDR3 loop: CSGGSRTDTQYF. The CDR3 DNA follows: TGCAGCGGAGGGAGTAGGACAGATACGCAGTATTTT. J is TRBJ2-3 and V is TRBV29-1; a weak D match, TRBD2 (5 bases). Trimming cost V 7 bases and J 3 bases, with 11 bases left between them. The CDR3 is 12 amino acids. Germline CDR1 and CDR2: SQVTM and ANQGSEA.

This chain uses TRBV12-3 or TRBV12-4 with TRBJ2-5; 7 bases align to TRBD1. V lost 6 bases, J lost 1 base, and 5 bases stayed unmatched. The CDR3 is 14 amino acids. The CDR3 DNA follows: TGTGCCAGCAGGGCTGGACAGGTCCAAGAGACCCAGTACTTC. Translated, it gives CASRAGQVQETQYF.

This clonotype occurred a few times. The genes are TRBV12-3 or TRBV12-4 and TRBJ2-3; 9 nucleotides line up with TRBD1. This CDR3 has 16 amino acids. With V trimmed by 6 bases and J by 5 bases, 12 bases remained unmatched. The CDR3 nucleotides read TGTGCCAGCAGCCCTACGGGGGGACAGGGTATAGATACGCAGTATTTT. Amino acid sequence: CASSPTGGQGIDTQYF.

This chain connects TRBV11-2 to TRBJ2-7, with D perhaps TRBD1 (6 bases). V lost 5 bases and J lost 2, with 22 bases in between. The germline V gene has CDR1 SGHAT and CDR2 FQNNGV. This CDR3 has 17 residues. The CDR3 coding sequence is TGTGCCAGCAGCAGCGGACAGCACTCCTTATTTCCCTACGAGCAGTACTTC. Its translation is CASSSGQHSLFPYEQYF.

V usage is TRBV12-3 or TRBV12-4 and J usage is TRBJ2-7, with 8 bases that match TRBD1. With V trimmed by 6 bases and J by 3 bases, 10 bases remained unmatched. The CDR3 loop spans 15 amino acids. The CDR3 reads CASSTRTGFSYEQYF. For the CDR3, the DNA is TGTGCCAGCAGCACCCGGACAGGGTTTAGCTACGAGCAGTACTTC.

The chain carries TRBV7-2 and TRBJ2-7; no firm D call. Germline lookup yields CDR1 SGHTA and CDR2 FQGNSA. CDR3 length: 13 residues. Trimming pared 1 base from V and 3 bases from J, leaving 7 bases between. Here the CDR3 DNA reads TGTGCCAGCAGCTTAGGGCTCTTCTACGAGCAGTACTTC. This encodes CASSLGLFYEQYF.

In this sample, this clonotype turned up a few times. V gene TRBV2 combines with J gene TRBJ1-1; D not certain. The germline V and J ends were trimmed by 3 bases and 0 bases, with 8 bases remaining between them. Germline assignment: CDR1 SNHLY and CDR2 FYNNEI. The CDR3 runs 14 residues. Written as DNA, the CDR3 is TGTGCCAGCAGTGAGTCTGGGATGAACACTGAAGCTTTCTTT. It yields the protein CASSESGMNTEAFF. The entire variable domain, with the rest obtained from reference TRBV2 and TRBJ1-1, is as follows: EPEVTQTPSHQVTQMGQEVILRCVPISNHLYFYWYRQILGQKVEFLVSFYNNEISEKSEIFDDQFSVERPDGSNFTLKIRSTKLEDSAMYFCASSESGMNTEAFFGQGTRLTVV.

This chain uses TRBV27 with TRBJ2-7; D is possibly TRBD1 or TRBD2 (5 bases each). The CDR3 spans 14 residues. Trimming stripped 2 bases from V and 1 base from J, with 9 bases between. Germline CDR1 reads MNHEY; CDR2 reads SMNVEV (reference sequence). The CDR3 DNA reads as TGTGCCAGCAGTTTAGAGGGGCCTTCCTACGAGCAGTACTTC. Translation gives CASSLEGPSYEQYF.

The rearrangement joins TRBV25-1 to TRBJ2-7; D not resolved. The CDR3 has 15 residues. Germline V gene lookup returns CDR1 MGHDK and CDR2 SYGVNS. V dropped 1 base and J dropped 0 bases, with 10 bases sitting between them. CDR3 nucleotides: TGTGCCAGCAGTGAATTGGTAGACCGCTCCTACGAGCAGTACTTC. Translation: CASSELVDRSYEQYF.

This clonotype was seen just once. The chain recombines TRBV4-2 with TRBJ2-7, with 14 bases matching TRBD2. The germline CDR1 and CDR2 sequences are LGHNA and YNFKEQ. The CDR3 loop spans 19 amino acids. Losses at the gene ends were 2 bases for V and 1 base for J; bases not matched to a gene: 10. CDR3 bases: TGTGCCAGCAGCCAAAAGGATGGACTAGCGGGGGGCCCATCCTACGAGCAGTACTTC. Residues: CASSQKDGLAGGPSYEQYF.

V and J are TRBV13 and TRBJ2-7; no definite D call. The CDR3 length is 14 residues. Germline V lookup: CDR1 PRHDT, CDR2 FYEKMQ (reference sequence). Trimming left V 2 bases short and J 1 base short, with 9 bases between. In nucleotides, the CDR3 is TGTGCCAGCAGCTTATCGGGTAGATCCTACGAGCAGTACTTC. This codes for CASSLSGRSYEQYF.

The CDR3 is CASSLTSGSLSYEQYF. CDR3 sequence (DNA): TGTGCCAGCAGTTTGACTAGCGGGAGCCTTTCCTACGAGCAGTACTTC. The rearrangement links TRBV28 to TRBJ2-7; 12 nucleotides match TRBD2. Germline CDR1 and CDR2: MDHEN and SYDVKM. With V trimmed by 3 bases and J by 1 base, 4 bases remained unmatched. This CDR3 region has 16 residues. The full variable domain, its missing parts supplied by reference TRBV28 and TRBJ2-7, is DVKVTQSSRYLVKRTGEKVFLECVQDMDHENMFWYRQDPGLGLRLIYFSYDVKMKEKGDIPEGYSVSREKKERFSLILESASTNQTSMYLCASSLTSGSLSYEQYFGPGTRLTVT.